This T cell receptor beta chain is drawn from a study of CD8+CD57+ T cells in acquired aplastic anemia. In the study overall: Sorted CD4+ and CD8+ cell DNA averaged around 3.3 ug. The study obtained roughly 10 million reads on average for CD4+ cells from healthy donors. Study outcomes and limitations: Patients and healthy controls showed no significant CD8+ Simpson's diversity difference.

The CDR3 spans 14 residues. The trim removed 7 bases at V and 5 bases at J, leaving 9 bases unmatched. Per the germline V gene, CDR1 is SGHVS and CDR2 is FQNEAQ. Profiling that covered TCR beta VDJ and CDR3 relied on genomic DNA as its template. TCRdb called the reads again in MiXCR, with one record for every CDR3 protein. The data show about 220,000 distinct CDR3 sequences, with 34% seen just once and around 1.1% held by the top ten. This clonotype showed up many times. Its antigen is unidentified. Sequenced input: sorted CD4+, CD8+, or CD8+CD57+ T cells (not recorded which) from PBMCs. The V and J genes are TRBV7-8 and TRBJ2-7, with 9 positions matching TRBD2. The receptor comes from a human donor in good health, serving as a control. The CDR3 protein is CASTARGRGHEQYF. DNA for the CDR3: TGTGCCAGCACCGCCCGCGGGAGGGGCCACGAGCAGTACTTC. Filled out from reference TRBV7-8 and TRBJ2-7, the complete variable domain reads GAGVSQSPRYKVAKRGQDVALRCDPISGHVSLFWYQQALGQGPEFLTYFQNEAQLDKSGLPSDRFFAERPEGSVSTLKIQRTQQEDSAVYLCASTARGRGHEQYFGPGTRLTVT.